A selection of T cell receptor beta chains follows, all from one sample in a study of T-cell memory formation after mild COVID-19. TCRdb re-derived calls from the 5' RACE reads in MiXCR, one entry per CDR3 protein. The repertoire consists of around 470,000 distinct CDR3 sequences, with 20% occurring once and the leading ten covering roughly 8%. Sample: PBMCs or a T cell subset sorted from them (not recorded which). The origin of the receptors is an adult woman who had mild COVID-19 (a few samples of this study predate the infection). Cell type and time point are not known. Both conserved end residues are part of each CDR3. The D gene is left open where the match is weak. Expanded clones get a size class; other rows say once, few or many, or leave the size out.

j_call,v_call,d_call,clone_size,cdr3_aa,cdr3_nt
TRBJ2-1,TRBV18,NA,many,CASSPPSRNEQFF,TGTGCCAGCTCACCACCGTCCAGGAATGAGCAGTTCTTC
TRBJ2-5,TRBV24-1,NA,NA,CATSAPGTQETQYF,TGTGCCACCAGTGCCCCCGGGACTCAAGAGACCCAGTACTTC
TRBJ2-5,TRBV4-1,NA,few,CASSQAPPETQYF,TGCGCCAGCAGCCAAGCTCCCCCGGAGACCCAGTACTTC
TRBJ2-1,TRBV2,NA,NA,CASSGGGSSYNEQFF,TGTGCCAGCAGTGGGGGTGGCAGCTCCTACAATGAGCAGTTCTTC
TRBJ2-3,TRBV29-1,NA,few,CSAGPYDTQYF,TGCAGCGCCGGACCTTATGATACGCAGTATTTT
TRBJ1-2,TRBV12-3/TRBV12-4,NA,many,CASSLDRVYGYTF,TGTGCCAGCAGTTTAGACAGGGTCTATGGCTACACCTTC
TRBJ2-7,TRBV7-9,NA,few,CASSPRQEVSYEQYF,TGTGCCAGCAGCCCCAGACAGGAAGTCTCCTACGAGCAGTACTTC
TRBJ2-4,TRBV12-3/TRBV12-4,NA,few,CASSPAEPGRVLKNIQYF,TGTGCCAGCAGTCCCGCTGAACCGGGACGCGTTTTGAAAAACATTCAGTACTTC
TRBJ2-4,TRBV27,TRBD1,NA,CASSLSRLRTGDPKGFVQYF,TGTGCCAGCAGTTTATCGAGGTTAAGGACAGGGGACCCGAAGGGTTTCGTTCAGTACTTC
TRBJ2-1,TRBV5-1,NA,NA,CASTEGFWSEQFF,TGCGCCAGCACAGAGGGATTCTGGAGTGAGCAGTTCTTC
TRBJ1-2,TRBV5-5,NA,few,CASSLSGGPTTGGYTF,TGTGCCAGCAGCTTGTCGGGGGGCCCCACGACGGGCGGCTACACCTTC
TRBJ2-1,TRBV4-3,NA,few,CASSQASRLSYNEQFF,TGCGCCAGCAGCCAAGCTAGCAGGCTCTCCTACAATGAGCAGTTCTTC
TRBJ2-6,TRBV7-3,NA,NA,CASSLSASGANVLTF,TGTGCCAGCAGCCTATCCGCCTCTGGGGCCAACGTCCTGACTTTC
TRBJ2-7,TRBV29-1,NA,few,CSVVQAATYEQYF,TGCAGCGTTGTCCAAGCGGCTACCTACGAGCAGTACTTC
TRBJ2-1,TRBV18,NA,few,CASSPQGFSYNEQFF,TGTGCCAGCTCACCACAGGGTTTCTCCTACAATGAGCAGTTCTTC
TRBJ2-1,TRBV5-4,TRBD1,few,CASSLDTRDRGGEQFF,TGTGCCAGCAGCTTGGATACCCGGGACAGGGGAGGCGAGCAGTTCTTC
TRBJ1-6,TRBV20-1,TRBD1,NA,CSAPTGSPRDSPLHF,TGCAGTGCTCCGACAGGGTCGCCCAGGGATTCACCCCTCCACTTT
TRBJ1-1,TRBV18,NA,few,CASSAVGTEAFF,TGTGCCAGCTCTGCAGTGGGCACTGAAGCTTTCTTT